Listed below are T cell receptor beta chains from one sample, sequenced in a study of Ad26.COV2.S vaccination and SARS-CoV-2 variants. The protocol was immunoSEQ multiplex PCR, while the TCRdb copy is restricted to in-frame clones and leaves out a portion. The profile shows about 680,000 clones, more than 80% of them singletons. The material sequenced was peripheral blood, taken in a trial of Ad26.COV2.S vaccine versus placebo. The receptors were sampled from a person aged 18-65 years who received the Ad26.COV2.S COVID-19 vaccine or a placebo. Each CDR3 is given with its conserved first and last residue. The D gene is left open where the match is weak. Not every row has a clone size; where given, it reads once, few, many or a size class.

>15|TRBJ2-2|once|TRBD1|TRBV24-1
CATSTGGARSGELFF
TGTGCCACCAGTACAGGGGGCGCGAGGTCCGGGGAGCTGTTTTTT
>16|TRBJ1-3|-|-|TRBV19
CASSSLGPRSGNTIYF
TGTGCCAGTAGTTCCCTGGGGCCGCGCTCTGGAAACACCATATATTTT
>13|TRBJ2-5|-|-|TRBV7-9
CASSVAGLETQYF
TGTGCCAGCAGCGTAGCAGGGCTGGAGACCCAGTACTTC
>14|TRBJ2-1|few|-|TRBV5-6
CASSLGWTRDEQFF
TGTGCCAGCAGCTTGGGGTGGACTCGGGATGAGCAGTTCTTC
>10|TRBJ1-1|-|-|TRBV2
CASRNTEAFF
TGTGCCAGCAGGAACACTGAAGCTTTCTTT
>15|TRBJ1-2|-|TRBD1|TRBV7-2
CASSRPRTGPNGYTF
TGTGCCAGCAGCCGCCCCCGGACAGGGCCAAATGGCTACACCTTC
>13|TRBJ2-5|-|-|TRBV5-4
CAIPGWQGETQYF
TGTGCCATCCCCGGGTGGCAGGGGGAGACCCAGTACTTC
>14|TRBJ1-3|-|TRBD1|TRBV9
CASSADRGGNTIYF
TGTGCCAGCAGCGCCGACAGGGGCGGAAACACCATATATTTT
>12|TRBJ1-3|-|-|TRBV29-1
CSVMATGNTIYF
TGCAGCGTTATGGCCACTGGAAACACCATATATTTT
>14|TRBJ2-7|-|-|TRBV7-2
CASSDRDRSYEQYF
TGTGCCAGCAGCGATCGGGACCGCTCCTACGAGCAGTACTTC
>13|TRBJ2-7|-|-|TRBV2
CASHRDSIGEQYF
TGTGCCAGCCATCGGGACTCCATAGGCGAGCAGTACTTC
>11|TRBJ2-7|many|-|TRBV3-1/TRBV3-2
CASSQEGEQYF
TGTGCCAGCAGCCAGGAGGGCGAGCAGTACTTC
>11|TRBJ2-1|-|TRBD2|TRBV29-1
CSRGGSIEQFF
TGCAGCAGGGGAGGGTCGATTGAGCAGTTCTTC
>14|TRBJ2-7|-|TRBD1|TRBV15
CATSRGDRTYEQYF
TGTGCCACCAGCAGGGGGGACAGGACCTACGAGCAGTACTTC
>14|TRBJ1-2|-|TRBD1|TRBV28
CASSSGQGSTGYTF
TGTGCCAGCAGCTCCGGACAGGGATCGACAGGCTACACCTTC
>15|TRBJ2-3|-|-|TRBV24-1
CATSETRGEDDTQYF
TGTGCCACCAGTGAGACTAGGGGGGAAGATGATACGCAGTATTTT
>13|TRBJ1-4|-|-|TRBV9
CASSVGGNEKLFF
TGTGCCAGCAGCGTAGGGGGTAATGAAAAACTGTTTTTT
>11|TRBJ1-1|-|-|TRBV5-6
CASKGLAEAFF
TGTGCCAGCAAGGGGTTGGCCGAAGCTTTCTTT
>14|TRBJ2-2|-|-|TRBV18
CASSPMAPSGELFF
TGTGCCAGCTCACCAATGGCTCCTTCCGGGGAGCTGTTTTTT
>14|TRBJ1-5|-|-|TRBV5-8
CASSFGRVHQPQHF
TGTGCCAGCAGCTTTGGGAGGGTCCACCAGCCCCAGCATTTT
>17|TRBJ1-6|-|TRBD1|TRBV3-1/TRBV3-2
CASSQPPGGLGNSPLHF
TGTGCCAGCAGCCAACCGCCAGGGGGCTTAGGTAATTCACCCCTCCACTTT
>13|TRBJ1-1|-|-|TRBV18
CASSPNGGTEAFF
TGTGCCAGCTCACCCAATGGGGGCACTGAAGCTTTCTTT
>15|TRBJ2-4|-|-|TRBV30
CAWSGAALAKNIQYF
TGTGCCTGGTCGGGAGCGGCGCTAGCCAAAAACATTCAGTACTTC
>13|TRBJ2-7|-|-|TRBV13
CASSLVRGGEQYF
TGTGCCAGCAGCTTAGTGCGGGGAGGCGAGCAGTACTTC
>15|TRBJ1-2|-|-|TRBV5-1
CASSFYLAGGPGYTF
TGCGCCAGCAGCTTCTACCTAGCGGGGGGCCCTGGCTACACCTTC
>16|TRBJ2-3|once|TRBD2|TRBV7-9
CASSRGTSGSTDTQYF
TGTGCCAGCAGCCGAGGGACTAGCGGGAGCACAGATACGCAGTATTTT
>13|TRBJ2-5|-|-|TRBV7-9
CASSLGVVETQYF
TGTGCCAGCAGCCTAGGAGTGGTTGAGACCCAGTACTTC
>10|TRBJ2-2|once|-|TRBV12-3/TRBV12-4
CASSTGELFF
TGTGCCAGCTCCACCGGGGAGCTGTTTTTT
>13|TRBJ2-7|-|-|TRBV12-3/TRBV12-4
CASSSNSQGEQYF
TGTGCCAGCAGTTCAAATAGTCAGGGCGAGCAGTACTTC
>17|TRBJ2-1|-|TRBD2|TRBV13
CASSPPTSGRGYNEQFF
TGTGCCAGCAGCCCACCCACTAGCGGGAGGGGGTACAATGAGCAGTTCTTC
>13|TRBJ1-6|-|-|TRBV7-9
CASSPSGFGPLHF
TGTGCCAGCAGCCCCTCGGGGTTTGGGCCCCTCCACTTT
>16|TRBJ1-3|-|-|TRBV5-1
CASSLDVPGAGNTIYF
TGCGCCAGCAGCTTGGACGTCCCAGGGGCCGGAAACACCATATATTTT
>14|TRBJ2-7|-|TRBD1|TRBV6-5
CASRSRDRAHEQYF
TGTGCCAGCAGGAGCCGGGACAGAGCCCACGAGCAGTACTTC
>14|TRBJ2-5|-|-|TRBV3-1/TRBV3-2
CASSQGGLQETQYF
TGTGCCAGCAGCCAAGGCGGACTTCAAGAGACCCAGTACTTC
>14|TRBJ1-1|-|TRBD1|TRBV7-2
CASSKQGGDTEAFF
TGTGCCAGCAGCAAACAGGGGGGGGACACTGAAGCTTTCTTT
>13|TRBJ2-7|-|TRBD2|TRBV5-4
CASSLGLAGEQYF
TGTGCCAGCAGCCTCGGACTAGCCGGGGAGCAGTACTTC
>13|TRBJ1-5|-|-|TRBV10-3
CAISEGDRQPQHF
TGTGCCATCAGTGAGGGGGATCGTCAGCCCCAGCATTTT
>14|TRBJ2-5|-|TRBD2|TRBV18
CASSPMAGVETQYF
TGTGCCAGCTCACCAATGGCGGGAGTGGAGACCCAGTACTTC